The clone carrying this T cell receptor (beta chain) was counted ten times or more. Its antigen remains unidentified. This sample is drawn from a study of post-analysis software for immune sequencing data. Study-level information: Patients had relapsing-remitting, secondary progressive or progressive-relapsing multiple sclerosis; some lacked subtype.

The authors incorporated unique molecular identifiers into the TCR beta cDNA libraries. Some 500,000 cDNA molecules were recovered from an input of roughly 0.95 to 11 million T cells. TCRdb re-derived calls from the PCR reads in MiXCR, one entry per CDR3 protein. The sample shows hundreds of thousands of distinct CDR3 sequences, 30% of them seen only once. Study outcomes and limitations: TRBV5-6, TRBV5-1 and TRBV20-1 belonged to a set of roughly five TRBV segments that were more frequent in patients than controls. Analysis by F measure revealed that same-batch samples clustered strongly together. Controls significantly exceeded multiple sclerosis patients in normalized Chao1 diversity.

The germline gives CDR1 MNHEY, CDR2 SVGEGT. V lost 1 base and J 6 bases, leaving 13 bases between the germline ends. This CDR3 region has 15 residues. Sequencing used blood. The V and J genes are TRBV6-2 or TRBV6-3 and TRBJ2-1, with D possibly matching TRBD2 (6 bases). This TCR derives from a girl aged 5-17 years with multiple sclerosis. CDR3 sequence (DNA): TGTGCCAGCAGTTACTTTACCCTCGGGGGCAATGAGCAGTTCTTC. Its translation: CASSYFTLGGNEQFF.